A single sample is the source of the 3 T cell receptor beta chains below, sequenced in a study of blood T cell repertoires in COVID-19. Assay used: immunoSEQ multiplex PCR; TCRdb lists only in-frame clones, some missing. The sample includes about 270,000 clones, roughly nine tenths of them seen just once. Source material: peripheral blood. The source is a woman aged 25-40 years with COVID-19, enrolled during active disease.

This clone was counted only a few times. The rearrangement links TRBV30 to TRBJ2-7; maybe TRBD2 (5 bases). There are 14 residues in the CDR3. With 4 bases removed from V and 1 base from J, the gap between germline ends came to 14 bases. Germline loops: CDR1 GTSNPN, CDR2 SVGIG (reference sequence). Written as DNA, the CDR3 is TGTGCCTGGAATCCGGGGATCCCATCCTACGAGCAGTACTTC. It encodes CAWNPGIPSYEQYF.

For the CDR3, the DNA is TGCGCCAGCAGCTCCCGCGGGGGACGAAGCTCCTACAATGAGCAGTTCTTC. As protein: CASSSRGGRSSYNEQFF. The chain joins TRBV5-1 to TRBJ2-1, with 7 positions matching TRBD2. Germline V gene data show CDR1 as SGHRS and CDR2 as YFSETQ. Losses at the gene ends were 3 bases for V and 0 bases for J; bases not matched to a gene: 9. This CDR3 contains 17 residues. The entire variable domain, with the rest obtained from reference TRBV5-1 and TRBJ2-1, is as follows: KAGVTQTPRYLIKTRGQQVTLSCSPISGHRSVSWYQQTPGQGLQFLFEYFSETQRNKGNFPGRFSGRQFSNSRSEMNVSTLELGDSALYLCASSSRGGRSSYNEQFFGPGTRLTVL.

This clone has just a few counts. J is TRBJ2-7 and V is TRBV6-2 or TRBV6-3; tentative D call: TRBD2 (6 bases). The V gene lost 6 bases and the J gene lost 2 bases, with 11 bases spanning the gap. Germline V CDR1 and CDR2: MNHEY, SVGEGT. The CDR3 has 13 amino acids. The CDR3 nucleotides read TGTGCCAGCAGCCTCTCGGGGGCCTACGAGCAGTACTTC. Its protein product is CASSLSGAYEQYF.